Listed here are 28 T cell receptor beta chains from one sample, sequenced in a study of blood T cell repertoires in COVID-19 (dated by TCRdb to about 2020). The protocol used for the library was the immunoSEQ multiplex PCR assay. Held by TCRdb, this immuneACCESS table contains in-frame sequences only and omits some clones. Under half of the omission traces to an unresolved V gene where checked; the cause of the rest is unknown. Recorded for this sample are about 170,000 clones; 80% to 85% of them occurred a single time. The ten largest account for less than 3% of the sample. Sample: peripheral blood. These receptors came from a human donor with acute or convalescent COVID-19. The donor label of this sample is uncertain.

The chain employs TRBV15 and TRBJ1-1; 8 positions agree with TRBD1. The CDR3 consists of 15 residues. V trimming: 0 bases; J trimming: 4 bases; junction bases outside the gene matches: 4. In germline, CDR1 is LNHNV, CDR2 YYDKDF (reference sequence). CDR3 amino acids: CATSREGRGLTEAFF. CDR3 nucleotide sequence: TGTGCCACCAGCAGAGAAGGCAGGGGGCTCACTGAAGCTTTCTTT.

The genes are TRBV6-5 and TRBJ2-7, with 9 bases aligning to TRBD2. The CDR3 has 15 amino acids. Germline loops: CDR1 MNHEY, CDR2 SVGAGI. V gave up 0 bases and J gave up 4 bases; unmatched junction bases: 4. The CDR3 sequence: CASSYSNSGSYEQYF. CDR3 coding DNA: TGTGCCAGCAGTTACTCGAATAGCGGGAGTTACGAGCAGTACTTC.

This clone was seen more than once but under ten times. The gene calls are TRBV6-1 and TRBJ2-1, with 14 bases identical to TRBD2. The germline gives CDR1 MNHNS, CDR2 SASEGT. The V and J ends lost 1 base and 11 bases, in that order; junction bases with no gene match: 1. CDR3 length equals 14 residues. CDR3 region: CASSEGLAGGKQFF. The CDR3 DNA is TGTGCCAGCAGTGAAGGACTAGCGGGGGGGAAGCAGTTCTTC.

The chain links TRBV30 to TRBJ2-5; the match to TRBD2 covers 9 bases. V shed 2 bases and J 3 bases; nucleotides not matched to a gene: 13. The CDR3 spans 17 residues. Germline CDR1 is GTSNPN and CDR2 is SVGIG (reference sequence). The CDR3 here is CAWSRGAGGIAKETQYF. The CDR3 DNA sequence: TGTGCCTGGAGTCGAGGAGCGGGGGGAATCGCAAAAGAGACCCAGTACTTC.

This sequence joins TRBV18 and TRBJ1-1, with TRBD1 matching over 8 bases. Germline V CDR1 and CDR2: KGHSH, LQKENI. CDR3 length: 18 residues. Trimming at V came to 0 bases and at J to 5 bases, leaving 14 bases not matched to a gene. The CDR3 spells CASSPPPGRGRSRTEAFF. CDR3 coding DNA: TGTGCCAGCTCACCACCTCCCGGCAGGGGGCGAAGTAGGACTGAAGCTTTCTTT. Variable domain in full (rest from reference TRBV18 and TRBJ1-1): NAGVMQNPRHLVRRRGQEARLRCSPMKGHSHVYWYRQLPEEGLKFMVYLQKENIIDESGMPKERFSAEFPKEGPSILRIQQVVRGDSAAYFCASSPPPGRGRSRTEAFFGQGTRLTVV.

A single count supports this clone. This chain uses TRBV30 with TRBJ2-5; D may be TRBD1 (5 bases). V gave up 3 bases and J gave up 4 bases, with 12 bases separating them. CDR1 and CDR2 from the germline V gene are GTSNPN and SVGIG (reference sequence). There are 13 residues in the CDR3. DNA of the CDR3: TGTGCCTGGAGGATCAGGGAAAGAGAGACCCAGTACTTC. Protein sequence: CAWRIRERETQYF.

V is TRBV28 and J is TRBJ2-7; 11 nucleotides match TRBD2. The CDR3 has 15 amino acids. With V trimmed by 5 bases and J by 2 bases, 5 bases remained unmatched. In germline, CDR1 is MDHEN, CDR2 SYDVKM. CDR3 protein: CASSDGSGRAYEQYF. The CDR3 DNA reads as TGTGCCAGCAGTGACGGTAGCGGGAGGGCCTACGAGCAGTACTTC.

J is TRBJ1-2 and V is TRBV12-2. TRBV12-2 counts as a pseudogene. The CDR3 is made up of 14 amino acids. The CDR3 coding sequence is TGTGCAAGTCGCTCCCCTCACTCTAACTATGGCTACACCTTC. It translates to CASRSPHSNYGYTF.

This chain links TRBV11-2 with TRBJ2-1, with TRBD2 matching over 9 bases. The CDR3 loop spans 14 amino acids. Germline-derived CDR1 and CDR2 are SGHAT and FQNNGV. The V gene end was trimmed by 1 base and the J gene end by 6 bases; junction bases not matched to a gene: 1. CDR3 nucleotide sequence: TGTGCCAGCAGCTTAGGGACTAGCGCCAATGAGCAGTTCTTC. Protein sequence: CASSLGTSANEQFF.

V and J are TRBV12-3 or TRBV12-4 and TRBJ1-1; D not certain. The CDR3 is 12 amino acids. With 3 bases removed from V and 4 bases from J, the gap between germline ends came to 6 bases. CDR3 residues: CASSLVSTEAFF. The CDR3 nucleotides read TGTGCCAGCAGTTTGGTTAGCACTGAAGCTTTCTTT.

The J gene is TRBJ1-2, the V gene TRBV27, with TRBD1 matching over 9 bases. Germline V CDR1 and CDR2: MNHEY, SMNVEV (reference sequence). The CDR3 sequence is 16 residues long. Germline trimming cut 8 bases from V and 5 bases from J; bases unmatched to any gene: 15. The CDR3 DNA reads as TGTGCCAGCGTCGGGACAGGGAGCCCCGGACCATATGGCTACACCTTC. Translated, it gives CASVGTGSPGPYGYTF.

The V and J genes are TRBV28 and TRBJ2-7; the match to TRBD1 covers 9 bases. Germline trimming cut 6 bases from V and 2 bases from J; bases unmatched to any gene: 11. This CDR3 contains 16 residues. Germline CDR1 is MDHEN and CDR2 is SYDVKM. Here the CDR3 reads CASSSFSGQGTYEQYF. CDR3 in DNA: TGTGCCAGCAGCTCTTTTTCCGGACAGGGGACCTACGAGCAGTACTTC.

The V and J genes are TRBV6-5 and TRBJ1-5; no reliable D call. The V gene lost 6 bases and the J gene lost 7 bases, with 13 bases spanning the gap. Germline V gene data show CDR1 as MNHEY and CDR2 as SVGAGI. The CDR3 has 13 residues. The CDR3 region has the DNA TGTGCCAGCAGAGGCGGCGTTGAGCAGCCCCAGCATTTT. Its translation: CASRGGVEQPQHF.

V gene TRBV25-1 combines with J gene TRBJ1-6, with D unresolved. Germline values: CDR1 MGHDK, CDR2 SYGVNS. This CDR3 contains 14 residues. V dropped 2 bases and J dropped 1 base, with 3 bases sitting between them. The CDR3 spells CASSERSYNSPLHF. The CDR3 DNA reads TGTGCCAGCAGTGAACGGTCCTATAATTCACCCCTCCACTTT. The full variable domain, completed using reference TRBV25-1 and TRBJ1-6, is EADIYQTPRYLVIGTGKKITLECSQTMGHDKMYWYQQDPGMELHLIHYSYGVNSTEKGDLSSESTVSRIRTEHFPLTLESARPSHTSQYLCASSERSYNSPLHFGNGTRLTVT.

The J gene is TRBJ2-5, the V gene TRBV25-1, with 12 positions matching TRBD2. V lost 2 bases to trimming and J lost 0 bases; unmatched junction nucleotides: 7. CDR3 length: 18 residues. From germline, CDR1 is MGHDK and CDR2 SYGVNS. DNA for the CDR3: TGTGCCAGCAGTGAACAGCCTAGCGGGAGGGGGTACCAAGAGACCCAGTACTTC. Translated, it gives CASSEQPSGRGYQETQYF.

The chain links TRBV11-2 to TRBJ2-1; a weak D match, TRBD2 (6 bases). Germline V gene lookup returns CDR1 SGHAT and CDR2 FQNNGV. This CDR3 has 17 amino acids. Between the trimmed V and J ends, which lost 1 base and 4 bases, there was a span of 17 bases. This CDR3 reads CASSLGWGEPGYNEQFF. The CDR3 coding sequence is TGTGCCAGCAGCTTAGGGTGGGGGGAACCGGGATACAATGAGCAGTTCTTC.

The chain is built from TRBV5-8 and TRBJ1-5, with unresolved D. V lost 1 base, J lost 6 bases, and 8 bases lay in between. This CDR3 comprises 13 residues. Germline loops: CDR1 SGHTS, CDR2 YDEGEE. The CDR3 coding sequence is TGTGCCAGCAGCTTGCGGGGAAGTCAGCCCCAGCATTTT. Translating it yields CASSLRGSQPQHF.

This clone was seen just once. This chain uses TRBV6-1 with TRBJ1-3; D remains unclear. Trimming removed 2 bases at V and 3 bases at J, with 8 bases between. The CDR3 loop spans 14 amino acids. Per germline, CDR1 MNHNS and CDR2 SASEGT. CDR3 loop: CASSELTGGNTIYF. The CDR3, as DNA: TGTGCCAGCAGTGAACTAACGGGTGGAAACACCATATATTTT.

This clone showed up just a few times. The chain employs TRBV9 and TRBJ2-3; 10 bases match TRBD2. Germline trimming cut 0 bases from V and 2 bases from J; bases unmatched to any gene: 6. There are 17 residues in the CDR3. Looked up from germline, CDR1 is SGDLS and CDR2 is YYNGEE. CDR3: CASSVAILAGATDTQYF. As DNA, the CDR3 is TGTGCCAGCAGCGTAGCTATCCTAGCGGGAGCCACAGATACGCAGTATTTT.

DNA for the CDR3: TGTGCCAGCAGTATCAGGGAGGGGTATGGCTACACCTTC. This translates into CASSIREGYGYTF. This rearrangement joins TRBV2 to TRBJ1-2, with a weak D call TRBD1 (5 bases). The CDR3 is 13 amino acids. CDR1 is SNHLY, CDR2 FYNNEI, per germline. V was cut by 5 bases and J by 5 bases, with 12 bases left in between.

The chain joins TRBV5-5 to TRBJ2-3; TRBD2 agrees at 9 bases. CDR3 size: 16 residues. After removal of 4 bases from V and 0 bases from J, the junction contained 6 bases not matched to a gene. Germline CDR1 is SGHKS and CDR2 is YYEKEE (reference sequence). The DNA of the CDR3 is TGTGCCAGCAGCCTTTCTAGCGGGATTAGCACAGATACGCAGTATTTT. It encodes CASSLSSGISTDTQYF.

The chain carries TRBV19 and TRBJ1-4, with 10 bases lining up with TRBD1. The junction had 2 bases not matched to a gene; V was cut back by 1 base and J by 3 bases. Germline CDR1 and CDR2: LNHDA and SQIVND (reference sequence). There are 16 residues in the CDR3. CDR3 region: CASSIGGTGANEKLFF. The CDR3 DNA follows: TGTGCCAGTAGTATAGGAGGGACAGGGGCTAATGAAAAACTGTTTTTT.

The chain recombines TRBV6-1 with TRBJ2-3; weak D call: TRBD2 (5 bases). The germline V and J ends were trimmed by 2 bases and 5 bases, with 14 bases remaining between them. The CDR3 loop spans 15 amino acids. CDR1 MNHNS and CDR2 SASEGT come from the germline V gene. CDR3 region: CASSETSLIQDTQYF. CDR3 DNA: TGTGCCAGCAGTGAAACTAGTCTAATTCAAGATACGCAGTATTTT.

This chain links TRBV4-1 with TRBJ2-5, with D possibly being TRBD2 (5 bases). CDR3 size: 16 residues. Germline CDR1 is MGHRA and CDR2 is YSYEKL. Trimming removed 2 bases at V and 5 bases at J, with 18 bases between. The CDR3 reads CASSQPGRTPWETQYF. The DNA for the CDR3 is TGCGCCAGCAGCCAACCGGGTCGGACTCCCTGGGAGACCCAGTACTTC.

V is TRBV7-9 and J is TRBJ1-4; tentatively, D is TRBD1 (6 bases). CDR1 and CDR2 (germline): SEHNR, FQNEAQ (reference sequence). The CDR3 is made up of 14 amino acids. V lost 8 bases to trimming and J lost 0 bases, with 10 bases between them. CDR3 sequence: CASRQVATNEKLFF. In DNA form, the CDR3 reads TGTGCCAGCCGACAGGTCGCAACTAATGAAAAACTGTTTTTT.

This clone was counted a single time. V and J are TRBV6-5 and TRBJ2-5, with 7 positions matching TRBD1. This CDR3 spans 13 amino acids. V shed 7 bases and J 5 bases; nucleotides not matched to a gene: 7. Per the germline V gene, CDR1 is MNHEY and CDR2 is SVGAGI. The CDR3 here is CASKVTGRETQYF. DNA for the CDR3: TGTGCCAGCAAGGTGACAGGGCGGGAGACCCAGTACTTC.

The chain uses TRBV30 and TRBJ2-7, with 7 bases identical to TRBD1. Trimming at V came to 2 bases and at J to 2 bases, leaving 6 bases not matched to a gene. This CDR3 is built from 14 residues. Germline CDR1 GTSNPN, CDR2 SVGIG (reference sequence). CDR3 in DNA: TGTGCCTGGAGTCCCGGACAGGAGACCTACGAGCAGTACTTC. This sequence encodes CAWSPGQETYEQYF. Drawing the rest from reference TRBV30 and TRBJ2-7, the complete variable domain is SQTIHQWPATLVQPVGSPLSLECTVEGTSNPNLYWYRQAAGRGLQLLFYSVGIGQISSEVPQNLSASRPQDRQFILSSKKLLLSDSGFYLCAWSPGQETYEQYFGPGTRLTVT.

CDR3 region: CASSIRTGGSTEAFF. CDR3 nucleotide sequence: TGTGCCAGTAGTATAAGGACAGGGGGAAGTACTGAAGCTTTCTTT. The genes are TRBV19 and TRBJ1-1; 10 bases line up with TRBD1. V lost 2 bases to trimming and J lost 5 bases; unmatched junction nucleotides: 5. The germline V gene encodes CDR1 LNHDA and CDR2 SQIVND (reference sequence). This CDR3 region has 15 residues.